This T cell receptor beta chain came from a study of neurological immune-mediated disorders. This clonotype has more than one count but fewer than ten. The antigen remains unidentified. A junction end diverges from the germline sequence, so it may reflect a read error. A 10-nucleotide random UMI tagged transcripts in template-switch 5'RACE cDNA synthesis. Via MiXCR, TCRdb re-called the 5' RACE reads, giving one row per CDR3 protein. The sample lists tens of thousands of distinct CDR3 sequences; roughly a sixth were seen once. Time point meaning: technical triplicate 3. Each sorted-subset library came from fewer than 1.3 million CD4+ or CD8+ T cells. The study, taken as a whole, reports: HTLV-1-associated myelopathy showed the most TCR clonal expansion; multiple sclerosis the least, below healthy controls. TCR-beta repertoires seemed private in all groups, with no expanded CDR3 amino acid sequences shared.

Sequencing used CD4+ T cells from blood. This TCR came from a female donor with HTLV-1-associated myelopathy (HAM/TSP).

The CDR3 spells CASSPGRSNEQFF. The CDR3 DNA follows: TGTGCTAGCAGCCCCGGGAGATCCAATGAGCAGTTCTTC. The V and J genes are TRBV7-7 and TRBJ2-1; the D gene is possibly TRBD2 (6 bases). Germline CDR1 reads SSHAT; CDR2 reads FNYEAQ (reference sequence). The CDR3 spans 13 residues. The complete variable domain, with remaining parts taken from reference TRBV7-7 and TRBJ2-1, reads GAGVSQSPRYKVTKRGQDVTLRCDPISSHATLYWYQQALGQGPEFLTYFNYEAQPDKSGLPSDRFSAERPEGSISTLTIQRTEQRDSAMYRCASSPGRSNEQFFGPGTRLTVL.